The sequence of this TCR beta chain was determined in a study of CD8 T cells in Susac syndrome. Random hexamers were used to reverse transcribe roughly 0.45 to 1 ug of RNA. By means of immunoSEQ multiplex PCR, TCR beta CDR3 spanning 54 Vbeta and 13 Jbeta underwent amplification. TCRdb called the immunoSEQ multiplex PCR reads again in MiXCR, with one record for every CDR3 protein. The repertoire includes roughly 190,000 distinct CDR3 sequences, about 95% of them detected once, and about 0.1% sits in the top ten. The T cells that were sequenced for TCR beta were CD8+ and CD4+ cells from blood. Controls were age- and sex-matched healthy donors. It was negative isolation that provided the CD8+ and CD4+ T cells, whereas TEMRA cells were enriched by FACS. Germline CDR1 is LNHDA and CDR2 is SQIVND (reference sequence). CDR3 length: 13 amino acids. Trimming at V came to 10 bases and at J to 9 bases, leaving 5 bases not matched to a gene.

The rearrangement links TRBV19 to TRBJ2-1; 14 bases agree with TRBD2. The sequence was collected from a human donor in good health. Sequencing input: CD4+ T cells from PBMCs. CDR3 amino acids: CATTSGRAGEQFF. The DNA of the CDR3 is TGTGCCACGACTAGCGGGAGGGCCGGTGAGCAGTTCTTC.